This T cell receptor (beta chain) was documented in a study of cytomegalovirus exposure and HLA in healthy donors. Study at large: Earlier sequencing of about 179 million T cells yielded roughly 120 million unique TCR beta sequences.

Germline CDR1 and CDR2: LNHDA and SQIVND (reference sequence). The CDR3 totals 13 residues. Trimming removed 10 bases from V and 10 bases from J, with 17 bases in between. A multiplex PCR was run with 60 Vbeta primers and 13 Jbeta primers. Sequenced by immunoSEQ multiplex PCR; TCRdb stores in-frame clones only, minus some. The sample includes 150,000 to 200,000 clones, 76% of them seen just once. Regarding the study as a whole: TCR beta V segments were, for the most part, productive about 87% or about 30% of the time in an earlier analysis. The study listed approximately 160 cytomegalovirus-associated TCR beta chains. Across donors, presence/absence analyses took sequencing depth to be roughly uniform.

With regard to this clone: Its target is not known.

J is TRBJ1-6 and V is TRBV19; a possible D gene is TRBD1 (6 bases). The sample comprised PBMCs. This receptor was obtained from a woman aged 25 to 39 in good health and CMV-seropositive. CDR3 loop: CATQTGPRSPLHF. Here the CDR3 DNA reads TGTGCCACCCAGACAGGACCTAGATCACCCCTCCACTTT. Using reference TRBV19 and TRBJ1-6 for the parts outside the CDR3, the full variable domain is DGGITQSPKYLFRKEGQNVTLSCEQNLNHDAMYWYRQDPGQGLRLIYYSQIVNDFQKGDIAEGYSVSREKKESFPLTVTSAQKNPTAFYLCATQTGPRSPLHFGNGTRLTVT.